This T cell receptor beta chain was documented in a study of CD8+CD57+ T cells in acquired aplastic anemia. Study-level information: The study obtained an average of 3.2 ug of DNA from sorted CD4+ and CD8+ cells.

Patients selected for sequencing had displayed CD8+CD57+ cell expansion by flow cytometry. Patients had received no therapy at the time of blood sampling. V lost 1 base to trimming and J lost 0 bases, with 12 bases between them. Germline loops: CDR1 SQVTM, CDR2 ANQGSEA. This CDR3 comprises 15 residues. CDR3 and TCR beta VDJ profiling relied on a genomic DNA template. MiXCR, run by TCRdb on the reads, gives a single entry per CDR3 protein. The table lists approximately 260,000 distinct CDR3 sequences, approximately 79% of them singletons. The sample holds a few counts of this clonotype. The receptor's source is a human donor with aplastic anemia. The chain has TRBV29-1 and TRBJ1-2, with D hard to call. The specimen sequenced was sorted CD4+, CD8+, or CD8+CD57+ T cells (not recorded which) from PBMCs. The CDR3, as DNA: TGCAGCGTTGAAGTGGTACGGCAAGCTAACTATGGCTACACCTTC. Amino acids: CSVEVVRQANYGYTF.